The 12 T cell receptor beta chains below all came from one sample that was sequenced in a study of PD-L1 blockade in urothelial cancer. TCRdb keeps only in-frame clones here, not all; method: immunoSEQ multiplex PCR. Of around 2,700 clones in the sample, around 31% were seen once. The source material was tumor tissue, sampled before atezolizumab (anti-PD-L1) treatment. The receptor source for this set is a man aged 65 to 85 with urothelial cancer.

The rearrangement uses TRBV5-1 and TRBJ2-5; 10 nucleotides align to TRBD1. The germline V gene encodes CDR1 SGHRS and CDR2 YFSETQ. The CDR3 totals 16 residues. The J segment lost 4 bases and the V segment lost 4 bases, leaving 10 bases of the junction unmatched. The CDR3 bases are TGCGCCAGCAGCATGGGGGACAGGGGAATTACAGAGACCCAGTACTTC. It yields the protein CASSMGDRGITETQYF.

The chain joins TRBV19 to TRBJ2-1, with a tentative D call TRBD2 (7 bases). V was shortened by 5 bases and J by 7 bases, with 15 bases between the two germline ends. The germline CDR1 and CDR2 sequences are LNHDA and SQIVND (reference sequence). The CDR3 totals 14 residues. CDR3 loop: CASSLGGPGNEQFF. The CDR3 DNA follows: TGTGCCAGTAGTCTCGGGGGGCCGGGGAATGAGCAGTTCTTC.

The rearrangement links TRBV28 to TRBJ2-1; perhaps D is TRBD1 or TRBD2 (6 bases each). Trimming took off 6 bases at V and 6 bases at J, with 21 bases between the two ends. The CDR3 covers 16 residues. Germline V gene data show CDR1 as MDHEN and CDR2 as SYDVKM. The CDR3: CASRAAGGGLFNEQFF. CDR3 nucleotide sequence: TGTGCCAGCAGGGCAGCGGGTGGGGGGCTATTCAATGAGCAGTTCTTC.

By frequency in the sample, this clone is medium-sized. The V and J genes are TRBV6-8 and TRBJ2-5, with TRBD2 matching 12 bases. The germline V gene has CDR1 MNHGY and CDR2 SAAAGT. The CDR3 is 14 amino acids. Losses at the gene ends were 9 bases for V and 1 base for J; bases not matched to a gene: 3. This CDR3 reads CASGTSGRQETQYF. In nucleotides, the CDR3 is TGTGCCAGTGGGACTAGCGGGCGCCAAGAGACCCAGTACTTC.

The rearrangement uses TRBV10-2 and TRBJ2-7; TRBD1 matches 7 bases. The CDR3 spans 13 residues. Germline CDR1 WSHSY, CDR2 SAAADI. With V trimmed by 3 bases and J by 5 bases, 4 bases remained unmatched. CDR3 coding DNA: TGCGCCAGCAGTGAACAGGGGCCTAACGAGCAGTACTTC. Its translation is CASSEQGPNEQYF.

V usage is TRBV2 and J usage is TRBJ2-1; 7 bases agree with TRBD1. V trimming: 5 bases; J trimming: 7 bases; junction bases outside the gene matches: 8. This CDR3 comprises 14 residues. CDR1 and CDR2 (germline): SNHLY, FYNNEI. The CDR3 nucleotides are TGTGCCAGCAGTCCCCTACCCAGGGGGAATGAGCAGTTCTTC. Translation gives CASSPLPRGNEQFF.

This clone was observed a few times. This sequence joins TRBV7-6 and TRBJ1-4; the D is unclear. The CDR3 consists of 14 residues. CDR1 SGHVS and CDR2 FNYEAQ come from the germline V gene. V lost 1 base and J 3 bases, leaving 6 bases between the germline ends. This chain's CDR3 is CASSLGGSNEKLFF. Written as DNA, the CDR3 is TGTGCCAGCAGCTTAGGCGGGTCTAATGAAAAACTGTTTTTT.

Within the sample, this clone is large. The chain couples TRBV28 to TRBJ1-2; D is undetermined. The CDR3 length is 12 residues. V lost 5 bases and J lost 4, with 8 bases in between. Germline V gene data show CDR1 as MDHEN and CDR2 as SYDVKM. The CDR3 spells CASSPPVYGYTF. Written as DNA, the CDR3 is TGTGCCAGCAGTCCCCCGGTCTATGGCTACACCTTC.

The rearrangement joins TRBV18 to TRBJ2-7; maybe TRBD2 (6 bases). V gave up 1 base and J gave up 9 bases, with 16 bases separating them. The CDR3 loop spans 14 amino acids. Germline CDR1 reads KGHSH; CDR2 reads LQKENI. Written as DNA, the CDR3 is TGTGCCAGCTCACCACGACGGGCATTGGGGGGGCAGTACTTC. This sequence encodes CASSPRRALGGQYF.

This rearrangement joins TRBV6-8 to TRBJ2-2; D gene uncertain. The CDR3 has 13 residues. CDR1 is MNHGY, CDR2 SAAAGT, per germline. The V end lost 7 bases, the J end lost 2 bases, and 8 bases lay between the germline ends. CDR3 sequence reads: CASNNGNTGELFF. CDR3 nucleotides: TGTGCCAGCAATAACGGTAACACCGGGGAGCTGTTTTTT.

The chain combines TRBV19 with TRBJ2-7, with TRBD2 matching over 15 bases. Looked up from germline, CDR1 is LNHDA and CDR2 is SQIVND (reference sequence). V shed 7 bases and J 4 bases; nucleotides not matched to a gene: 8. This CDR3 has 16 residues. The DNA for the CDR3 is TGTGCCAGTACCCAAACGGGGACTAGCGGGGGGTACGAGCAGTACTTC. This sequence encodes CASTQTGTSGGYEQYF.

Of note for this clone: Germline is not matched at one junction end, which may reflect a read error. The chain carries TRBV30 and TRBJ2-1; possibly TRBD2 for D (5 bases). The CDR3 sequence is 11 residues long. Germline loops: CDR1 GTSNPN, CDR2 SVGIG (reference sequence). The CDR3 DNA reads as TGTGCCTGGAGCATAGTCTGGGAGCAATTCTTC. This gives the protein CAWSIVWEQFF.